This T cell receptor beta chain was observed in a study of blood T cell repertoires in COVID-19. Across the whole study: Samples came from the United States, Italy and Spain, spanning acute and convalescent COVID-19. PBMCs, B-cell-depleted T cells, or T cells provided the cDNA or gDNA that made up the material.

J lost 4 bases, V lost 9 bases, and 11 bases had no gene match. The CDR3 totals 15 residues. Per germline, CDR1 MNHNY and CDR2 SVGAGI (reference sequence). Original methodology: Amplification with reference gene primers provided the estimates of nucleated cell counts. Clones were sequenced by immunoSEQ multiplex PCR, and TCRdb holds only the in-frame ones, with some missing. V, J and clone size derive from that table, while D and trimming were established from the DNA sequence. The sample carries hundreds of thousands of clones, around 90% recorded once. The origin of this receptor is a man aged 55-75 years who had recovered from COVID-19. The chain has TRBV6-6 and TRBJ2-1; 8 nucleotides line up with TRBD2. The sample consisted of peripheral blood. CDR3 loop: CASQLGLAGYNEQFF. The DNA of the CDR3 is TGTGCCAGTCAACTCGGGCTAGCGGGTTACAATGAGCAGTTCTTC.